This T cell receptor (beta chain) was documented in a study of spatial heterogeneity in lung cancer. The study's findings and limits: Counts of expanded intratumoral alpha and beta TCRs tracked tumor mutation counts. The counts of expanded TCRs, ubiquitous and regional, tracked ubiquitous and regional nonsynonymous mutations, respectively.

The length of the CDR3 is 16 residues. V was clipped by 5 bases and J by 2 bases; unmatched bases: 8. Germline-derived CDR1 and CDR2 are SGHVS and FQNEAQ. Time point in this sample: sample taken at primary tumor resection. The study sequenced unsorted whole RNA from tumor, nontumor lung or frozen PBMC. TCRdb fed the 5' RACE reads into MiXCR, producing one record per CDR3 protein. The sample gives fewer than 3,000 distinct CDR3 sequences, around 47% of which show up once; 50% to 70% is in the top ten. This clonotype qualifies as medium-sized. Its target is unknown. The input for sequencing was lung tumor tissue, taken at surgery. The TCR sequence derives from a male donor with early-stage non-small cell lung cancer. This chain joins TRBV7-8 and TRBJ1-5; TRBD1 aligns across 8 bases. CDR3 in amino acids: CASSPRTGWRNQPQHF. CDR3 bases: TGTGCCAGCAGCCCTCGGACAGGGTGGCGCAATCAGCCCCAGCATTTT.